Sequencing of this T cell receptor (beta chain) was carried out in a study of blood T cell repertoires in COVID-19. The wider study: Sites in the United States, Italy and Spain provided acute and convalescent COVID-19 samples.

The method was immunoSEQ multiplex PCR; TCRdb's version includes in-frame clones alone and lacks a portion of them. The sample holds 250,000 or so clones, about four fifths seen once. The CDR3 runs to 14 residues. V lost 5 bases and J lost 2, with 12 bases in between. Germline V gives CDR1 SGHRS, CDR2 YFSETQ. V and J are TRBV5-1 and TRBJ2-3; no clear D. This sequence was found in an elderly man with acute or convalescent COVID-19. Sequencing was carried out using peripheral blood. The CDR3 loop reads CASSGDGNTDTQYF. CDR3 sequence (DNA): TGCGCCAGCAGTGGAGACGGAAACACAGATACGCAGTATTTT.